Following are 12 T cell receptor beta chains from one sample sequenced in a study of spatial heterogeneity in lung cancer (dated 2019 in TCRdb). The time point tag for this specimen amounts to: blood at routine non-recurrence follow-up after resection. For TCR sequencing, whole RNA was extracted from tumor and nontumor lung tissue, or from cryopreserved PBMC samples, and no cell sorting was done. The library was built by means of 5' RACE. Sequencing was carried out with a NextSeq 500. Using fastp trimming at Q25 and MiXCR clonotype assembly, TCRdb reanalyzed the public sequencing data and kept in-frame beta chains. One record per CDR3 amino acid sequence lists the most common genes and DNA. The sample records about 120,000 distinct CDR3 sequences, 10% to 15% of which are singletons. Of the sample, 16% is held by the ten largest clones. The starting material was PBMCs, obtained at follow-up. These receptors were obtained from a male donor with early-stage non-small cell lung cancer.

This clonotype came up a few times. The chain employs TRBV5-4 and TRBJ1-1; D is unresolved. V was cut by 0 bases and J by 1 base, with 7 bases left in between. The CDR3 totals 14 residues. Germline V CDR1 and CDR2: SGHNT, YYREEE (reference sequence). The DNA for the CDR3 is TGTGCCAGCAGCTTGGTTACCGAGAACACTGAAGCTTTCTTT. It is translated as CASSLVTENTEAFF.

This clonotype was recorded many times. The gene calls are TRBV6-2 or TRBV6-3 and TRBJ1-2; D possibly corresponds to TRBD1 (5 bases). Germline V gives CDR1 MNHEY, CDR2 SVGEGT. The CDR3 totals 12 residues. The ends were cut back, 4 bases at V and 7 bases at J, with 10 bases in the middle. Written as DNA, the CDR3 is TGTGCCAGCAGTTCGAACAGGTTTGGCTACACCTTC. Translation: CASSSNRFGYTF.

The V and J genes are TRBV3-1 and TRBJ1-2; D is undetermined. Trimming removed 0 bases at V and 6 bases at J, with 14 bases between. CDR1 and CDR2 from the germline V gene are LGHDT and YNNKEL (reference sequence). The CDR3 length is 15 residues. The CDR3 here is CASSQDVGPWDGYTF. CDR3 DNA sequence: TGTGCCAGCAGCCAAGATGTAGGGCCCTGGGATGGCTACACCTTC.

The V call is TRBV3-1, the J call TRBJ2-3; a possible D gene is TRBD2 (6 bases). The CDR3 contains 18 residues. Germline V CDR1 and CDR2: LGHDT, YNNKEL (reference sequence). V lost 2 bases, J lost 10 bases, and 28 bases lay in between. CDR3: CASSQMRTIGGSSSAQYF. In nucleotides, the CDR3 is TGTGCCAGCAGCCAAATGCGGACTATTGGCGGGTCAAGCTCTGCGCAGTATTTT.

The chain combines TRBV5-1 with TRBJ1-1; tentatively, D is TRBD1 (5 bases). Germline CDR1 reads SGHRS; CDR2 reads YFSETQ. V was pared by 0 bases and J by 11 bases, with 14 bases between. This CDR3 has 13 amino acids. Here the CDR3 reads CASSLGQHGSAFF. The CDR3 DNA is TGCGCCAGCAGCTTGGGACAGCACGGGTCGGCTTTCTTT.

The rearrangement joins TRBV20-1 to TRBJ1-1; D not certain. Germline V gene sequence: CDR1 DFQATT, CDR2 SNEGSKA (reference sequence). Trimming took off 6 bases at V and 7 bases at J, with 12 bases between the two ends. The length of the CDR3 is 11 residues. CDR3 sequence reads: CSAKGYFEAFF. DNA for the CDR3: TGCAGTGCCAAGGGCTACTTTGAAGCTTTCTTT.

This clonotype was found many times. The V call is TRBV4-2, the J call TRBJ2-7, with TRBD1 identical over 11 bases. Trimming took 5 bases from V and 3 from J; bases not matched to a gene: 3. The CDR3 totals 14 residues. Germline assignment: CDR1 LGHNA and CDR2 YNFKEQ. In nucleotides, the CDR3 is TGTGCCAGCAGCACGGGACAGGGGGACTACGAGCAGTACTTC. It is translated as CASSTGQGDYEQYF.

J is TRBJ2-7 and V is TRBV4-1; tentatively, D is TRBD1 or TRBD2 (5 bases each). The CDR3 spans 15 residues. Per the germline V gene, CDR1 is MGHRA and CDR2 is YSYEKL. V was trimmed by 1 base and J by 3 bases, leaving 13 bases between them. CDR3 sequence reads: CASSQANGAGYEQYF. The CDR3 DNA follows: TGCGCCAGCAGCCAAGCCAACGGGGCGGGCTACGAGCAGTACTTC.

This clonotype is labeled medium-sized (0.01 to 0.1%). The V call is TRBV29-1, the J call TRBJ1-2; D uncertain. This CDR3 spans 13 amino acids. CDR1 is SQVTM and CDR2 is ANQGSEA in the germline V gene. Trimming took 7 bases from V and 5 from J, leaving 17 bases between them. The CDR3 DNA sequence: TGCAGCGCCCAGTTGCCAAATGAATATGGCTACACCTTC. Translating gives CSAQLPNEYGYTF.

The chain joins TRBV29-1 to TRBJ2-4; D is perhaps TRBD1 (5 bases). The V end was cut by 3 bases, the J end by 1 base, with 13 bases between. Germline lookup yields CDR1 SQVTM and CDR2 ANQGSEA. This CDR3 is 15 amino acids long. The CDR3 protein is CSVERRVSAKNIQYF. CDR3 bases: TGCAGCGTTGAGCGCAGGGTTTCGGCCAAAAACATTCAGTACTTC.

This clonotype was picked up many times. The V gene is TRBV10-3, the J gene TRBJ1-4; 7 bases line up with TRBD1. Germline CDR1 is ENHRY and CDR2 is SYGVKD. The CDR3 is made up of 13 amino acids. With 6 bases clipped from V and 8 bases from J, the junction kept 6 bases outside the gene matches. The CDR3 coding sequence is TGTGCCATCAGCTCTGACAGGGAGGAAAAACTGTTTTTT. It translates to CAISSDREEKLFF.

This clonotype was seen a handful of times. The chain has TRBV30 and TRBJ2-5; D gene uncertain. V lost 0 bases and J lost 7, with 9 bases in between. This CDR3 has 12 residues. CDR1 and CDR2 from the germline V gene are GTSNPN and SVGIG (reference sequence). The CDR3 DNA reads as TGTGCCTGGAGTGTCCATGCCGGGACCCAGTACTTC. This translates into CAWSVHAGTQYF.